The rows below give T cell receptor beta chains drawn from one sample of a study of tumor-infiltrating lymphocytes in oesophageal squamous cell carcinoma. Each CDR3 protein gets one entry after TCRdb re-called the PCR reads with MiXCR. Of 9,500 to 13,000 distinct CDR3 sequences listed, around 53% are singletons. The material sequenced was esophageal tumor tissue. The origin of the receptors is a male donor with esophageal squamous cell carcinoma. CDR3s include the opening cysteine and the closing phenylalanine or tryptophan. Each record gives: V gene, clone size, J gene, D gene, CDR3 DNA, CDR3 protein. The D gene is left open where the match is weak. The size entry is marked missing in some rows and otherwise reads once, few, many or a size class.

V gene: TRBV12-3/TRBV12-4
clone size: .
J gene: TRBJ2-3
D gene: .
CDR3 DNA: TGTGCCAGCAGCCGACTAGCAGATACGCAGTATTTT
CDR3 protein: CASSRLADTQYF

V gene: TRBV6-1
clone size: .
J gene: TRBJ2-7
D gene: TRBD1
CDR3 DNA: TGTGCCAGCAGTGAATCGACAGGGCTCACCTACGAGCAGTACTTC
CDR3 protein: CASSESTGLTYEQYF

V gene: TRBV6-1
clone size: many
J gene: TRBJ1-5
D gene: .
CDR3 DNA: TGTGCCAGCAGTTCCTACTCGCTGGGAGGTAGCAATCAGCCCCAGCATTTT
CDR3 protein: CASSSYSLGGSNQPQHF

V gene: TRBV7-4
clone size: .
J gene: TRBJ2-7
D gene: .
CDR3 DNA: TGTGCCAGCAGCTTCCCGACCTCCGTCGGAATTTTCGAGCAGTACTTC
CDR3 protein: CASSFPTSVGIFEQYF

V gene: TRBV6-1
clone size: .
J gene: TRBJ2-7
D gene: .
CDR3 DNA: TGTGCCAGCAGTGAAGTAGGCTACGAGCAGTACTTC
CDR3 protein: CASSEVGYEQYF

V gene: TRBV7-8
clone size: .
J gene: TRBJ2-2
D gene: .
CDR3 DNA: TGTGCCAGCAGCTTCGGGCTAGAGGCCGGGGAGCTGTTTTTT
CDR3 protein: CASSFGLEAGELFF

V gene: TRBV7-6
clone size: .
J gene: TRBJ2-7
D gene: .
CDR3 DNA: TGTGCCAGCAGCTTTCAGTCGTACAATGAGCAGTACTTC
CDR3 protein: CASSFQSYNEQYF

V gene: TRBV7-3
clone size: .
J gene: TRBJ2-1
D gene: TRBD1
CDR3 DNA: TGTGCCAGCAGCACAAAGGGGGCGCGGGAGCAGTTCTTC
CDR3 protein: CASSTKGAREQFF

V gene: TRBV12-3/TRBV12-4
clone size: .
J gene: TRBJ2-1
D gene: TRBD2
CDR3 DNA: TGTGCCAGCAGTTCGGGGACTAACGGGGGGGAAGATACGCAGTTCTTC
CDR3 protein: CASSSGTNGGEDTQFF

V gene: TRBV7-6
clone size: .
J gene: TRBJ2-5
D gene: .
CDR3 DNA: TGTGCCAGCAGCTGGGGTAGGCAAGAGACCCAGTACTTC
CDR3 protein: CASSWGRQETQYF

V gene: TRBV19
clone size: medium-sized
J gene: TRBJ2-1
D gene: TRBD2
CDR3 DNA: TGTGCCAGTAATGAATGGGGACTAGCGGGAGGATGGAATGAGCAGTTCTTC
CDR3 protein: CASNEWGLAGGWNEQFF

V gene: TRBV11-2
clone size: .
J gene: TRBJ2-5
D gene: .
CDR3 DNA: TGTGCCAGCAGCTTAGAGAACACAGTAAGGTACAATGAGCAGTACTTC
CDR3 protein: CASSLENTVRYNEQYF

V gene: TRBV7-2
clone size: .
J gene: TRBJ1-6
D gene: TRBD1
CDR3 DNA: TGTGCCAGCAGCCCACAGGGGGCTTGGCAGTACTTT
CDR3 protein: CASSPQGAWQYF

V gene: TRBV7-3
clone size: .
J gene: TRBJ2-3
D gene: TRBD2
CDR3 DNA: TGTGCCAGCAGCTTATTAGCGGGGGGGGTAGGGACGCAGTATTTT
CDR3 protein: CASSLLAGGVGTQYF

V gene: TRBV7-6
clone size: few
J gene: TRBJ2-2
D gene: TRBD1
CDR3 DNA: TGTGCCAGCAGCTTAATGCGCGGAGACAGGGCCCACACCGGGGAGCTGTTTTTT
CDR3 protein: CASSLMRGDRAHTGELFF

V gene: TRBV7-8
clone size: .
J gene: TRBJ1-5
D gene: .
CDR3 DNA: TGTGCCAGCAGCTACCACGACAGGAATCAGCCCCAGCATTTT
CDR3 protein: CASSYHDRNQPQHF

V gene: TRBV7-2
clone size: .
J gene: TRBJ2-2
D gene: .
CDR3 DNA: TGTGCCAGCAGCTTATTCATAGCGAACACCGGGGAGCTGTTTTTT
CDR3 protein: CASSLFIANTGELFF

V gene: TRBV7-2
clone size: .
J gene: TRBJ1-1
D gene: .
CDR3 DNA: TGTGCCAGCAGCTTAGTTGACGCCTATGAACGGCTCGACAGTGAAGCTTTCTTT
CDR3 protein: CASSLVDAYERLDSEAFF

V gene: TRBV28
clone size: medium-sized
J gene: TRBJ2-3
D gene: .
CDR3 DNA: TGTGCCAGCAGTTCCCACCTCGGCACAGATACGCAGTATTTT
CDR3 protein: CASSSHLGTDTQYF

V gene: TRBV11-2
clone size: .
J gene: TRBJ2-5
D gene: TRBD2
CDR3 DNA: TGTGCCAGCAGCTTAGCCATCCCGGGACTAGCGGGGGGGGAGACCCAGTACTTC
CDR3 protein: CASSLAIPGLAGGETQYF

V gene: TRBV27
clone size: .
J gene: TRBJ2-7
D gene: .
CDR3 DNA: TGTGCCAGCAGTTTAATCATAGGGGCAGGCGAGCAGTACTTC
CDR3 protein: CASSLIIGAGEQYF

V gene: TRBV6-6
clone size: .
J gene: TRBJ2-1
D gene: .
CDR3 DNA: TGTGCCAGCAGTTACGTCGATGAGCAGTTCTTC
CDR3 protein: CASSYVDEQFF

V gene: TRBV5-5
clone size: many
J gene: TRBJ2-2
D gene: .
CDR3 DNA: TGTGCCAGCAGCCTTCGGGTGCGGAACACCGGGGAGCTGTTTTTT
CDR3 protein: CASSLRVRNTGELFF

V gene: TRBV7-6
clone size: .
J gene: TRBJ2-7
D gene: .
CDR3 DNA: TGTGCCAGCAGCCCTGAGGGCAGTTACTCCTACGAGCAGTACTTC
CDR3 protein: CASSPEGSYSYEQYF

V gene: TRBV7-9
clone size: .
J gene: TRBJ2-1
D gene: TRBD2
CDR3 DNA: TGTGCCAGCATTAGGAGCGGGGGCTACAATGAGCAGTTCTTC
CDR3 protein: CASIRSGGYNEQFF

V gene: TRBV28
clone size: .
J gene: TRBJ1-6
D gene: .
CDR3 DNA: TGTGCCAGCAGGAGGGACACTCCCTCGGATTCACCCCTCCACTTT
CDR3 protein: CASRRDTPSDSPLHF

V gene: TRBV7-2
clone size: .
J gene: TRBJ2-1
D gene: .
CDR3 DNA: TGTGCCAGCAGCTTCACTGACAATGAGCAGTTCTTC
CDR3 protein: CASSFTDNEQFF

V gene: TRBV11-2
clone size: .
J gene: TRBJ1-2
D gene: .
CDR3 DNA: TGTGCCAGCAGCCGCGGGGGGTCCTATGGCTACACCTTC
CDR3 protein: CASSRGGSYGYTF

V gene: TRBV28
clone size: .
J gene: TRBJ2-1
D gene: TRBD2
CDR3 DNA: TGTGCCAGCAGTTTCTCGGGGGGGCCTTACCCGGAGCAGTTCTTC
CDR3 protein: CASSFSGGPYPEQFF

V gene: TRBV7-2
clone size: few
J gene: TRBJ2-1
D gene: .
CDR3 DNA: TGTGCCAGCAGCTTAATCCACGGCAATGAGCAGTTCTTC
CDR3 protein: CASSLIHGNEQFF

V gene: TRBV28
clone size: few
J gene: TRBJ2-5
D gene: .
CDR3 DNA: TGTGCCAGCAGTTTCCGCGGACATCTGGGGGAGACCCAGTACTTC
CDR3 protein: CASSFRGHLGETQYF

V gene: TRBV7-6
clone size: .
J gene: TRBJ1-4
D gene: TRBD1
CDR3 DNA: TGTGCCAGCAGCTTAGCGCAGGGGGGTAATGAAAAACTGTTTTTT
CDR3 protein: CASSLAQGGNEKLFF

V gene: TRBV28
clone size: .
J gene: TRBJ2-1
D gene: .
CDR3 DNA: TGTGCCAGCAGCAAAGGGGGTTCGACCTACAATGAGCAGTTCTTC
CDR3 protein: CASSKGGSTYNEQFF

V gene: TRBV11-2
clone size: .
J gene: TRBJ2-1
D gene: TRBD2
CDR3 DNA: TGTGCCAGCAGCTTATTCCCCGGGGGGACCGATGAGCAGTTCTTC
CDR3 protein: CASSLFPGGTDEQFF

V gene: TRBV7-3
clone size: .
J gene: TRBJ2-1
D gene: .
CDR3 DNA: TGTGCCAGCAGCTTAAGTCGCTACAATGAGCAGTTCTTC
CDR3 protein: CASSLSRYNEQFF

V gene: TRBV7-9
clone size: .
J gene: TRBJ2-3
D gene: TRBD2
CDR3 DNA: TGTGCCAGCAGCTCTAGCGGAAGCACAGATACGCAGTATTTT
CDR3 protein: CASSSSGSTDTQYF

V gene: TRBV7-6
clone size: few
J gene: TRBJ2-1
D gene: .
CDR3 DNA: TGTGCCAGCAGCTTTTCGAGCACCCTGAGCAATGAGCAGTTCTTC
CDR3 protein: CASSFSSTLSNEQFF

V gene: TRBV6-6
clone size: .
J gene: TRBJ2-3
D gene: .
CDR3 DNA: TGTGCCGGTCGGGCCGCGAGCACAGATACGCAGTATTTT
CDR3 protein: CAGRAASTDTQYF

V gene: TRBV6-6
clone size: .
J gene: TRBJ2-7
D gene: TRBD1
CDR3 DNA: TGTGCCAGCAGTTACAGTGGGACAGACCCCTACGAGCAGTACTTC
CDR3 protein: CASSYSGTDPYEQYF

V gene: TRBV7-6
clone size: .
J gene: TRBJ2-3
D gene: TRBD2
CDR3 DNA: TGTGCCAGCAGCTTAGCTGGCGGGGGGGGGACAGATACGCAGTATTTT
CDR3 protein: CASSLAGGGGTDTQYF

V gene: TRBV19
clone size: few
J gene: TRBJ2-3
D gene: .
CDR3 DNA: TGTGCCAGTAGTCCTGACAGACTCACAGATACGCAGTATTTT
CDR3 protein: CASSPDRLTDTQYF

V gene: TRBV6-1
clone size: .
J gene: TRBJ2-7
D gene: TRBD2
CDR3 DNA: TGTGCCAGCAGTTCGCCTACGGGAGGGTTCGGGCCGAAAGAGCAGTACTTC
CDR3 protein: CASSSPTGGFGPKEQYF

V gene: TRBV7-2
clone size: .
J gene: TRBJ1-2
D gene: .
CDR3 DNA: TGTGCCACCACTCTTACAGGAGCTAACTATGGCTACACCTTC
CDR3 protein: CATTLTGANYGYTF

V gene: TRBV28
clone size: many
J gene: TRBJ2-5
D gene: TRBD2
CDR3 DNA: TGTGCCAGCAGTTTATTTGCTAGCGGGACGGTGGTGACCCAGTACTTC
CDR3 protein: CASSLFASGTVVTQYF

V gene: TRBV4-2
clone size: .
J gene: TRBJ2-1
D gene: .
CDR3 DNA: TGTGCCAGCAGCGCGGACTGGGGGGAGCAGTTCTTC
CDR3 protein: CASSADWGEQFF

V gene: TRBV7-3
clone size: .
J gene: TRBJ2-1
D gene: .
CDR3 DNA: TGTGCCAGCAGCTCTGGCCTAGAGCAGTTCTTC
CDR3 protein: CASSSGLEQFF

V gene: TRBV11-2
clone size: medium-sized
J gene: TRBJ2-1
D gene: .
CDR3 DNA: TGTGCCAGCAGCTTAGAATTCGGGTCCGGGGCAGGGGTTCGCAATGAGCAGTTCTTC
CDR3 protein: CASSLEFGSGAGVRNEQFF

V gene: TRBV28
clone size: .
J gene: TRBJ2-7
D gene: TRBD2
CDR3 DNA: TGTGCCACCCTAGCGGGAGGTCAACCCTACGAGCAGTACTTC
CDR3 protein: CATLAGGQPYEQYF

V gene: TRBV7-8
clone size: .
J gene: TRBJ1-2
D gene: .
CDR3 DNA: TGTGCCAGCAGCCTCGGACAGAACTCTGGCTACACCTTC
CDR3 protein: CASSLGQNSGYTF

V gene: TRBV27
clone size: .
J gene: TRBJ2-4
D gene: TRBD2
CDR3 DNA: TGTGCCAGCAGCAAAGCTAGCGGGGGGGTCAAAAACATTCAGTACTTC
CDR3 protein: CASSKASGGVKNIQYF

V gene: TRBV11-1
clone size: .
J gene: TRBJ2-6
D gene: TRBD1
CDR3 DNA: TGTGCCAGCAGCACCGGACAGGGGGCGAGGGGGGCCAACGTCCTGACTTTC
CDR3 protein: CASSTGQGARGANVLTF

V gene: TRBV11-1
clone size: .
J gene: TRBJ2-2
D gene: .
CDR3 DNA: TGTGCCAGCAGCTGGTCCGGGGAGCTGTTTTTT
CDR3 protein: CASSWSGELFF